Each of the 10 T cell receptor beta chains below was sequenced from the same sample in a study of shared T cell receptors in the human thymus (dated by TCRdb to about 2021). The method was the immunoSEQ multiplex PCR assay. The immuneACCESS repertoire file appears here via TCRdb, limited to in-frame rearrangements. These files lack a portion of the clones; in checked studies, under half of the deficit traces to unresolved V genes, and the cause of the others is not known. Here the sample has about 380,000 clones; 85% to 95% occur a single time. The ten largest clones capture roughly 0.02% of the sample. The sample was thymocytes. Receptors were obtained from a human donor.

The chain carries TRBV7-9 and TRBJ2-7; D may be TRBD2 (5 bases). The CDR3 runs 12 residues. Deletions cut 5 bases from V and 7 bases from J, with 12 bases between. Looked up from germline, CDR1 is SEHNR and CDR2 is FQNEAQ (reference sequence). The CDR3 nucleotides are TGTGCCAGCAGCCGAGCAAGGACTGAGCAGTACTTC. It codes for CASSRARTEQYF.

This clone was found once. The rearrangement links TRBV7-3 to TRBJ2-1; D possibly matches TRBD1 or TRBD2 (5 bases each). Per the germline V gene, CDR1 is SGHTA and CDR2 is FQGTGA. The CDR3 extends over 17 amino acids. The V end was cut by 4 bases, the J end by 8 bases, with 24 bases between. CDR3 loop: CASSSTPGPTKPHEQFF. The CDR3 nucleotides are TGTGCCAGCAGCTCTACTCCGGGACCCACAAAGCCCCATGAGCAGTTCTTC.

The CDR3 DNA reads TGTGCCAGTAGTATTGGCGCAGCTTACACCGGGGAGCTGTTTTTT. Protein product: CASSIGAAYTGELFF. The J gene is TRBJ2-2, the V gene TRBV19, with D unclear. The germline gives CDR1 LNHDA, CDR2 SQIVND (reference sequence). The CDR3 is made up of 15 amino acids. The ends were cut back, 3 bases at V and 3 bases at J, with 11 bases in the middle.

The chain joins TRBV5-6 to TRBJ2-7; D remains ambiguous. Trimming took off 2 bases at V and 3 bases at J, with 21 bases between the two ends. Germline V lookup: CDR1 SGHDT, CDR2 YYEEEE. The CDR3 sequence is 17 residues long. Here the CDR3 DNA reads TGTGCCAGCAGCTTATGGGGTCGGGCAGTTAAAGACTACGAGCAGTACTTC. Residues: CASSLWGRAVKDYEQYF.

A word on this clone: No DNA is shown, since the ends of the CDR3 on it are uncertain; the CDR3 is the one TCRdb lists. The CDR3 sequence is CASSFLWTSIIEETQYF. The chain employs TRBV4-2 and TRBJ2-5; the table names TRBD2, a call not compared with the DNA. 17 amino acids form the CDR3, both terminal residues included. CDR1 is LGHNA, CDR2 YNFKEQ, per germline.

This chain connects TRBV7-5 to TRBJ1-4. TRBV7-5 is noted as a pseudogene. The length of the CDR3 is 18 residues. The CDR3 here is CVRSLMVARGQDNEKLFF. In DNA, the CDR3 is TGTGTCAGAAGCTTAATGGTCGCACGGGGCCAAGATAATGAAAAACTGTTTTTT.

CDR3: CASSPRTSWDTIYF. The CDR3 coding sequence is TGCGCCAGCAGCCCTCGGACATCCTGGGACACCATATATTTT. The genes are TRBV5-1 and TRBJ1-3; the D gene is possibly TRBD1 (5 bases). Germline assignment: CDR1 SGHRS and CDR2 YFSETQ. The CDR3 is 14 amino acids. Trimming shortened V by 4 bases and J by 8 bases, and 16 bases separated the two germline ends.

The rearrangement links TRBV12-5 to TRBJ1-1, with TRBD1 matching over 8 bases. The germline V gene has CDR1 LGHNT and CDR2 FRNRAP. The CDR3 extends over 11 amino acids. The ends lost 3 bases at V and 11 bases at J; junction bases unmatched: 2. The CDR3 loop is CASGFQGAAFF. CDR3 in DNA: TGTGCTAGTGGTTTCCAGGGGGCTGCTTTCTTT.

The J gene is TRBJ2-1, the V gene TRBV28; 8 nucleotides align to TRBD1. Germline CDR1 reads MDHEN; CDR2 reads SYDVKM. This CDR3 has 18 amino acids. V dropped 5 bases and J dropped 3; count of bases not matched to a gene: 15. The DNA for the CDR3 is TGTGCCAGCAGTGCGAATCACGACCGGGACAGGCTCTACAATGAGCAGTTCTTC. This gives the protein CASSANHDRDRLYNEQFF.

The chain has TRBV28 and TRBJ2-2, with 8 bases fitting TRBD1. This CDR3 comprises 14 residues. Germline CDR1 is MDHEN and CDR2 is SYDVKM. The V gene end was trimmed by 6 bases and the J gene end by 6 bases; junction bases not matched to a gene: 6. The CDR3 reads CASSPRGLAGELFF. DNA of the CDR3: TGTGCCAGCAGCCCCAGGGGGCTGGCCGGGGAGCTGTTTTTT.